The 27 T cell receptor beta chains presented below share a single source sample, sequenced in a study of T cell changes during pregnancy in multiple sclerosis. Assay used: immunoSEQ multiplex PCR; TCRdb lists only in-frame clones, some missing. The table shows 55,000 to 70,000 clones, with 85% to 95% occurring only once. Sample: CD4+ T cells from peripheral blood mononuclear cells, taken after pregnancy. The receptor source for this set is a female donor with multiple sclerosis, enrolled in a pregnancy study.

This chain links TRBV6-5 with TRBJ1-1; TRBD1 aligns across 7 bases. This CDR3 is built from 13 residues. V shed 4 bases and J 5 bases; nucleotides not matched to a gene: 4. Germline V gives CDR1 MNHEY, CDR2 SVGAGI. CDR3: CASSFQGGTEAFF. The CDR3 DNA follows: TGTGCCAGCAGTTTTCAGGGGGGTACTGAAGCTTTCTTT.

The chain recombines TRBV9 with TRBJ1-2, with TRBD1 identical over 11 bases. Germline lookup yields CDR1 SGDLS and CDR2 YYNGEE. The CDR3 length is 15 residues. J lost 3 bases, V lost 4 bases, and 5 bases had no gene match. In nucleotides, the CDR3 is TGTGCCAGCAGCCCCGGGACAGGGGGTGACTATGGCTACACCTTC. It translates to CASSPGTGGDYGYTF.

The V gene is TRBV7-9, the J gene TRBJ2-7; 8 bases are shared with TRBD1. J lost 1 base, V lost 5 bases, and 10 bases had no gene match. Germline CDR1 is SEHNR and CDR2 is FQNEAQ (reference sequence). The CDR3 length is 16 residues. CDR3 in amino acids: CASSPSWGTGSYEQYF. The CDR3 bases are TGTGCCAGCAGCCCTTCCTGGGGGACAGGATCCTACGAGCAGTACTTC.

J is TRBJ2-7 and V is TRBV13, with D unresolved. V gave up 5 bases and J gave up 3 bases, with 17 bases separating them. The CDR3 spans 15 residues. Germline assignment: CDR1 PRHDT and CDR2 FYEKMQ (reference sequence). CDR3 amino acids: CASSVRVTLGYEQYF. CDR3 coding DNA: TGTGCCAGCAGCGTCCGGGTTACTCTAGGCTACGAGCAGTACTTC.

The V call is TRBV6-5, the J call TRBJ2-3; unclear D gene. This CDR3 comprises 14 residues. Trimming left V 0 bases short and J 2 bases short, with 6 bases between. The germline V gene encodes CDR1 MNHEY and CDR2 SVGAGI. CDR3 sequence reads: CASSYSGDTDTQYF. CDR3 nucleotide sequence: TGTGCCAGCAGTTACTCGGGCGACACAGATACGCAGTATTTT.

The chain links TRBV7-9 to TRBJ2-7, with D perhaps matching TRBD2 (6 bases). CDR3 length: 13 amino acids. Germline V gene sequence: CDR1 SEHNR, CDR2 FQNEAQ (reference sequence). Trimming removed 6 bases at V and 4 bases at J, with 13 bases between. CDR3 coding DNA: TGTGCCAGCAGTCTTATCGGAGGGTACGAGCAGTACTTC. Its protein product is CASSLIGGYEQYF.

The chain has TRBV5-1 and TRBJ2-3, with D possibly matching TRBD1 (5 bases). Germline CDR1 and CDR2: SGHRS and YFSETQ. The germline V and J ends were trimmed by 4 bases and 0 bases, with 18 bases remaining between them. The CDR3 length is 17 residues. CDR3 loop: CASSPRAGMSSTDTQYF. CDR3 bases: TGCGCCAGCAGCCCTCGGGCAGGGATGTCTAGCACAGATACGCAGTATTTT.

The rearrangement links TRBV19 to TRBJ1-6; D unresolved. The CDR3 is 14 residues long. From germline, CDR1 is LNHDA and CDR2 SQIVND (reference sequence). Deletions cut 9 bases from V and 8 bases from J, with 17 bases between. The CDR3 reads CASGGGKRDSPLHF. As DNA, the CDR3 is TGTGCCAGCGGTGGAGGCAAACGGGATTCACCCCTCCACTTT.

This chain joins TRBV5-1 and TRBJ1-5, with D hard to call. Germline CDR1 is SGHRS and CDR2 is YFSETQ. V lost 2 bases, J lost 2 bases, and 14 bases lay in between. The CDR3 covers 16 residues. The CDR3 spells CASSLGPPGRNQPQHF. CDR3 sequence (DNA): TGCGCCAGCAGCTTAGGTCCCCCAGGCCGCAATCAGCCCCAGCATTTT.

The CDR3, as DNA: TGTGCCAGTAGCCAAAGACCGGGAACATTAAGGGCGGGCACTGAAGCTTTCTTT. Translating gives CASSQRPGTLRAGTEAFF. The V gene is TRBV19, the J gene TRBJ1-1; D unresolved. This CDR3 contains 18 residues. The germline V gene has CDR1 LNHDA and CDR2 SQIVND (reference sequence). Trimming pared 6 bases from V and 4 bases from J, leaving 27 bases between.

A note on this clone: Different DNA sequences within this sample yield the same CDR3. This rearrangement joins TRBV5-1 to TRBJ1-1; 7 bases match TRBD1. V shed 4 bases, J shed 4 bases, and the junction held 4 bases outside the gene matches. The CDR3 contains 13 residues. CDR1 and CDR2 from the germline V gene are SGHRS and YFSETQ. CDR3 sequence reads: CASSPTGATEAFF. CDR3 bases: TGCGCCAGCAGCCCCACAGGGGCCACTGAAGCTTTCTTT.

V usage is TRBV5-6 and J usage is TRBJ1-2; TRBD1 matches at 7 bases. J was trimmed by 7 bases and V by 0 bases; bases with no gene match: 0. This CDR3 region has 12 residues. CDR1 and CDR2 (germline): SGHDT, YYEEEE. The CDR3 protein is CASSLDRGGYTF. The CDR3 DNA reads as TGTGCCAGCAGCTTGGACAGGGGTGGCTACACCTTC.

The chain combines TRBV28 with TRBJ2-2; D is uncertain. This CDR3 is 13 amino acids long. The germline V gene has CDR1 MDHEN and CDR2 SYDVKM. Trimming removed 6 bases from V and 5 bases from J, with 10 bases in between. The CDR3 nucleotides read TGTGCCAGCAGCCCCATTCCAACCGGGGAGCTGTTTTTT. It translates to CASSPIPTGELFF.

The chain links TRBV5-1 to TRBJ2-5, with 7 bases identical to TRBD1. V gave up 3 bases and J gave up 3 bases; unmatched junction bases: 2. The CDR3 contains 13 residues. Germline CDR1 SGHRS, CDR2 YFSETQ. CDR3 region: CASSSGTEETQYF. The DNA of the CDR3 is TGCGCCAGCAGCTCAGGGACAGAAGAGACCCAGTACTTC. Combining the CDR3 with reference TRBV5-1 and TRBJ2-5 gives the whole variable domain KAGVTQTPRYLIKTRGQQVTLSCSPISGHRSVSWYQQTPGQGLQFLFEYFSETQRNKGNFPGRFSGRQFSNSRSEMNVSTLELGDSALYLCASSSGTEETQYFGPGTRLLVL.

V usage is TRBV9 and J usage is TRBJ2-3, with D possibly matching TRBD1 (6 bases). V was cut by 4 bases and J by 0 bases, with 12 bases left in between. The CDR3 extends over 15 amino acids. CDR1 and CDR2 (germline): SGDLS, YYNGEE. The CDR3 DNA follows: TGTGCCAGCAGCCCCGGGACAACTAGCACAGATACGCAGTATTTT. This sequence encodes CASSPGTTSTDTQYF.

The chain recombines TRBV4-1 with TRBJ1-3, with D possibly being TRBD1 (5 bases). Germline CDR1 MGHRA, CDR2 YSYEKL. CDR3 size: 14 residues. Between the trimmed V and J ends, which lost 1 base and 6 bases, there was a span of 10 bases. Here the CDR3 reads CASSQAGGTNTIYF. The CDR3 coding sequence is TGCGCCAGCAGCCAAGCTGGGGGGACAAACACCATATATTTT.

This clone has just a few counts. The rearrangement uses TRBV6-5 and TRBJ1-5, with 7 bases aligning to TRBD1. Per the germline V gene, CDR1 is MNHEY and CDR2 is SVGAGI. The ends lost 5 bases at V and 4 bases at J; junction bases unmatched: 2. The CDR3 consists of 13 residues. CDR3 DNA: TGTGCCAGCAGTACACAGGGGAATCAGCCCCAGCATTTT. Encoded protein: CASSTQGNQPQHF.

This clone was counted between two and nine times. The genes are TRBV2 and TRBJ2-7; a possible D gene is TRBD1 (6 bases). Germline CDR1 is SNHLY and CDR2 is FYNNEI. The germline V and J ends were trimmed by 4 bases and 11 bases, with 21 bases remaining between them. CDR3 length equals 14 residues. The CDR3 DNA follows: TGTGCCAGCAGTGCCGACCAGGGGCTCCCCCGGGAGTACTTC. Translating it yields CASSADQGLPREYF.

This clone was observed a few times. The V gene is TRBV5-6, the J gene TRBJ1-1, with 8 bases matching TRBD1. This CDR3 has 14 residues. V shed 1 base, J shed 6 bases, and the junction held 5 bases outside the gene matches. Germline CDR1 and CDR2: SGHDT and YYEEEE. The CDR3 DNA is TGTGCCAGCAGCTTGAGGCAGGGGGCGCCTGAAGCTTTCTTT. Translating gives CASSLRQGAPEAFF.

V usage is TRBV27 and J usage is TRBJ2-7, with 8 positions matching TRBD1. Germline V gene data show CDR1 as MNHEY and CDR2 as SMNVEV (reference sequence). After removal of 5 bases from V and 2 bases from J, the junction contained 5 bases not matched to a gene. The CDR3 consists of 14 residues. The CDR3 DNA sequence: TGTGCCAGCAGTAAAGGACAGGGTCCCTACGAGCAGTACTTC. It is translated as CASSKGQGPYEQYF.

The genes are TRBV7-8 and TRBJ1-5, with D possibly matching TRBD1 (5 bases). Germline CDR1 and CDR2: SGHVS and FQNEAQ. V was pared by 1 base and J by 5 bases, with 15 bases between. CDR3 length: 16 amino acids. CDR3 in DNA: TGTGCCAGCAGCTTAGGATGGACAAGGGGTGATCAGCCCCAGCATTTT. This codes for CASSLGWTRGDQPQHF. The variable domain in full, completed from reference TRBV7-8 and TRBJ1-5, reads GAGVSQSPRYKVAKRGQDVALRCDPISGHVSLFWYQQALGQGPEFLTYFQNEAQLDKSGLPSDRFFAERPEGSVSTLKIQRTQQEDSAVYLCASSLGWTRGDQPQHFGDGTRLSIL.

The chain carries TRBV18 and TRBJ1-2; D not resolved. Trimming removed 3 bases from V and 14 bases from J, with 22 bases in between. This CDR3 spans 14 amino acids. CDR1 and CDR2 (germline): KGHSH, LQKENI. CDR3 nucleotides: TGTGCCAGCTCACCCGCCGGACTGAATATGGCTACAACCTTC. It is translated as CASSPAGLNMATTF. Looking up the rest from reference TRBV18 and TRBJ1-2 gives the full variable domain: NAGVMQNPRHLVRRRGQEARLRCSPMKGHSHVYWYRQLPEEGLKFMVYLQKENIIDESGMPKERFSAEFPKEGPSILRIQQVVRGDSAAYFCASSPAGLNMATTFGSGTRLTVV.

The chain carries TRBV5-4 and TRBJ1-2; the D gene is possibly TRBD1 (6 bases). Between the trimmed V and J ends, which lost 0 bases and 5 bases, there was a span of 8 bases. The length of the CDR3 is 13 residues. Germline-derived CDR1 and CDR2 are SGHNT and YYREEE (reference sequence). The CDR3 DNA is TGTGCCAGCAGCTTGGACAGGGCTTATGGCTACACCTTC. Translation gives CASSLDRAYGYTF.

V usage is TRBV4-1 and J usage is TRBJ2-2; possible D gene TRBD2, 6 bases. In germline, CDR1 is MGHRA, CDR2 YSYEKL. The CDR3 is 15 amino acids. V was cut by 1 base and J by 5 bases, with 11 bases left in between. CDR3 DNA sequence: TGCGCCAGCAGCCAAGTCGGGAGCGGGACCGGGGAGCTGTTTTTT. Protein: CASSQVGSGTGELFF.

The genes are TRBV21-1 and TRBJ1-5. TRBV21-1 is classified as a pseudogene. The CDR3 has 17 amino acids. CDR3 loop: CASTWRGLHYSNQPQHF. The CDR3 DNA reads as TGTGCCAGCACTTGGCGCGGACTTCACTATAGCAATCAGCCCCAGCATTTT.

In this sample, this clone turned up once. CDR3 in DNA: TGTGCCTGGACCCGGCTCGGGAGCCTTAATGAAAAACTGTTTTTT. Translation: CAWTRLGSLNEKLFF. This sequence joins TRBV30 and TRBJ1-4; unclear D gene. The CDR3 has 15 residues. V lost 4 bases and J lost 4, with 16 bases in between. The V gene's germline CDR1 is GTSNPN and CDR2 SVGIG (reference sequence).

V is TRBV19 and J is TRBJ1-4; D is undetermined. The CDR3 runs to 14 residues. V lost 2 bases to trimming and J lost 3 bases, with 7 bases between them. Germline loops: CDR1 LNHDA, CDR2 SQIVND (reference sequence). The CDR3 nucleotides read TGTGCCAGTAGTATACAGGCTTCTAATGAAAAACTGTTTTTT. It codes for CASSIQASNEKLFF.